The T cell receptor beta chain under discussion was sequenced for a study of cytomegalovirus exposure and HLA in healthy donors. The wider study: Later analysis reported that the roughly 110 validation repertoires shared the platform of the approximately 670 first-cohort repertoires. Study observations and caveats: The listing of fewer than 200 TCR beta chains classed them as cytomegalovirus-associated. Three of the chains that were CMV-associated were confirmed in vitro to be specific for CMV antigens.

Clones were read by immunoSEQ multiplex PCR, and TCRdb kept only the in-frame ones, dropping some. The sample consists of some 72,000 clones, 90% to 96% of them appearing once. Germline V gene sequence: CDR1 MDHEN, CDR2 SYDVKM. This CDR3 contains 13 residues. V was trimmed by 6 bases and J by 3 bases, leaving 9 bases between them. A word on this clone: Its antigen is unknown.

The TCR was taken from a man aged 18 to 35 in good health and CMV-seropositive. Sequencing was performed on PBMCs. The V gene is TRBV28, the J gene TRBJ1-5, with D possibly TRBD1 on 5 matching bases. The CDR3 DNA reads TGTGCCAGCAGGGGGCATGACAATCAGCCCCAGCATTTT. This encodes CASRGHDNQPQHF.